A selection of T cell receptor beta chains follows, all from one sample in a study of T-cell reconstitution after alpha-beta-depleted transplantation in children. TCRdb used MiXCR to reprocess the PCR reads, holding one entry per CDR3 protein. The repertoire holds some 600,000 distinct CDR3 sequences, with 13% as singletons. Sequencing was performed on PBMCs, mostly from graft donor cells, taken 360 days after TCRalphabeta/CD19-depleted stem cell transplant. The receptors come from a male patient between 10 and 17 years old who had a stem cell transplant for acute myeloid leukemia, so the T cells may come from the graft donor. CDR3s include the opening cysteine and the closing phenylalanine or tryptophan. A D gene is named only where the DNA matches it firmly. Clone size is given for some rows only: seen once, a few or many times, or a class if the clone is expanded.

clone size	D gene	J gene	V gene	CDR3 protein	CDR3 DNA
.	TRBD2	TRBJ2-2	TRBV28	CASTLPLAGTGELFF	TGTGCCAGCACCCTCCCCCTAGCGGGAACCGGGGAGCTGTTTTTT
few	.	TRBJ2-2	TRBV4-3	CASSLGAAQGGELFF	TGCGCCAGCAGCCTCGGGGCGGCTCAAGGCGGGGAGCTGTTTTTT
.	.	TRBJ1-6	TRBV12-3/TRBV12-4	CASSFNRAKTSSPLHF	TGTGCCAGCAGTTTTAACAGGGCGAAGACTTCCTCACCCCTCCACTTT
.	.	TRBJ2-7	TRBV5-1	CASSRPTDLYEQYF	TGCGCCAGCAGCCGCCCCACGGATCTCTACGAGCAGTACTTC
few	TRBD1	TRBJ2-7	TRBV12-3/TRBV12-4	CASSFSGGRNEQYF	TGTGCCAGCAGTTTCTCAGGGGGCCGTAACGAGCAGTACTTC
.	.	TRBJ1-5	TRBV15	CATSRARGSNQPQHF	TGTGCCACCAGCAGAGCACGGGGGAGCAATCAGCCCCAGCATTTT
.	TRBD2	TRBJ2-3	TRBV27	CASSFLGLAASTDTQYF	TGTGCCAGCAGTTTTTTGGGACTAGCGGCTAGCACAGATACGCAGTATTTT
.	.	TRBJ2-1	TRBV6-2/TRBV6-3	CASSYQGAWAGAKYNEQFF	TGTGCCAGCAGTTACCAGGGGGCTTGGGCGGGAGCCAAATACAATGAGCAGTTCTTC
.	.	TRBJ1-3	TRBV28	CASSSWGGSGNTIYF	TGTGCCAGCAGTTCGTGGGGAGGCTCTGGAAACACCATATATTTT
few	.	TRBJ2-1	TRBV5-1	CASRDSGFYNEQFF	TGCGCCAGCAGGGACAGCGGCTTTTACAATGAGCAGTTCTTC
few	.	TRBJ2-1	TRBV12-3/TRBV12-4	CASSLVGEWNEQFF	TGTGCCAGCAGTTTGGTGGGAGAGTGGAATGAGCAGTTCTTC
few	.	TRBJ2-7	TRBV6-5	CASSYFGVLSYEQYF	TGTGCCAGCAGTTACTTCGGGGTCCTCTCCTACGAGCAGTACTTC
many	.	TRBJ1-4	TRBV28	CASSTEEKLFF	TGTGCCAGCAGTACGGAGGAAAAACTGTTTTTT
few	.	TRBJ2-7	TRBV6-5	CASSYLPARVRGEQYF	TGTGCCAGCAGTTACTTACCGGCCCGGGTTAGAGGCGAGCAGTACTTC
few	.	TRBJ2-3	TRBV29-1	CSVGGGQYF	TGCAGCGTCGGCGGAGGGCAGTATTTT
few	.	TRBJ2-1	TRBV9	CASSVGFNEQFF	TGTGCCAGCAGCGTAGGTTTCAATGAGCAGTTCTTC
.	.	TRBJ2-3	TRBV7-3	CASSFRTKADTQYF	TGTGCCAGCAGCTTCAGGACTAAAGCAGATACGCAGTATTTT
many	.	TRBJ1-3	TRBV5-1	CASSLSTAGSGNTIYF	TGCGCCAGCAGCTTATCCACGGCCGGCTCTGGAAACACCATATATTTT
many	.	TRBJ2-7	TRBV7-9	CASSRPGGQSSYEQYF	TGTGCCAGCAGCCGGCCGGGAGGACAGAGCTCCTACGAGCAGTACTTC
.	.	TRBJ2-3	TRBV7-3	CASSPIYRGGTQYF	TGTGCCAGCAGCCCCATCTATAGGGGGGGTACGCAGTATTTT
few	TRBD2	TRBJ2-1	TRBV28	CASNSGRWSSYNEQFF	TGTGCCAGCAATAGCGGGAGATGGAGCTCCTACAATGAGCAGTTCTTC
few	.	TRBJ2-3	TRBV20-1	CSAMGGPTDTQYF	TGCAGTGCGATGGGGGGGCCGACAGATACGCAGTATTTT
many	.	TRBJ2-3	TRBV5-1	CASSPGDSFFTDTQYF	TGCGCCAGCAGCCCGGGGGACAGTTTTTTCACAGATACGCAGTATTTT